This record concerns one TCR beta chain sequence. There is no known antigen for this receptor. Per-base qualities were not stored, and no clone one base away is much larger. V is cut by 0 bases and J by 4 bases, and the space between the germline ends is 9 bases. Per the germline V gene (reference sequence), LNHDA is the CDR1 and SQIVND is the CDR2. Spanning cysteine to phenylalanine, the CDR3 consists of 14 amino acids. Only the CDR3 DNA is retained, 42 bases long and in frame from the first base. The entry originates in a study of blood T cell repertoires in COVID-19 (dated by TCRdb to between 2020 and 2021). At the level of the whole study: Samples covering the acute and convalescent phases of COVID-19 were provided by collaborators in the United States, Italy and Spain. The samples were drawn from two sources: the first 160 participants of the ongoing ImmuneRACE study, and 1,000 to 1,500 subjects contributed by 6 global collaborators. HLA class I and class II types, where available, came from metadata supplied by the sample provider rather than from assay-based typing. The prospective study material was composed of cDNA or gDNA derived from T cells, B-cell-depleted T cells, or PBMCs. Nearly every sample came with metadata listing a de-identified subject ID, COVID-19 status, age in years and sex. A freely available public database, intended as a resource for researchers studying the immune response to SARS-CoV-2, is where the repertoires were released. Deeply sampled blood TCRbeta repertoires from subjects exposed to, actively infected with, or recovered from COVID-19 were included in the dataset. General findings and caveats noted by the study authors: The quantity of clinical and demographic metadata differed by source and by participant and was supplied without curation.

A second Seattle source provided samples from volunteer blood donors who had recovered from COVID-19. The collaborating institutions used their own protocols to collect whole blood in K2EDTA tubes. For TCRbeta analysis, collaborator samples were shipped as frozen whole blood, as isolated PBMCs, or as DNA extracted from either sample type. TCRbeta CDR3 regions were amplified from genomic DNA using the immunoSEQ Assay, a bias-controlled multiplex PCR. In the authors' own workflow: The number of nucleated cells in each sample was estimated from the amplification of reference gene primers within the assay. To quantify the absolute abundance of each unique TCRbeta CDR3 rearrangement, sequence reads were collapsed and filtered. For each sample, productive Simpson clonality was calculated as the square root of Simpson's diversity index over productive rearrangements. Not all clones reach the TCRdb copy of this immuneACCESS table, which keeps in-frame sequences only. Checked studies attribute under half of the gap to unresolved V genes and leave the rest unexplained. Clone size and the V and J calls come from that table; the DNA yielded D and trimming. The sample table shows about 190,000 clones, and roughly 80% are seen once. 13% of the sample is held by the ten biggest clonotypes.

Sequencing input: peripheral blood. The V and J genes are TRBV19 and TRBJ1-2; a confident D gene designation cannot be given. This clonotype originated in a man aged 45-65 years who had recovered from COVID-19. The nucleotide sequence reads TGTGCCAGTAGTATAGAGAGAGGAGGCTATGGCTACACCTTC. Translation gives CASSIERGGYGYTF.